This entry lists 27 T cell receptor beta chains sequenced from one sample in a study of blood T cells in healthy people across ages. Next came a second PCR, run for 7 to 11 cycles, which used a sample-barcoded 5' primer along with a J-beta primer mix. Via MiXCR, TCRdb re-called the 5' RACE reads, giving one row per CDR3 protein. Of about 780,000 distinct CDR3 sequences detected, about 46% appear once; the ten largest clones hold around a sixth. The sequenced material came from blood. Receptors originate from a man older than 75 in good health.

The chain is built from TRBV4-1 and TRBJ1-4; no firm D call. Germline V lookup: CDR1 MGHRA, CDR2 YSYEKL. The length of the CDR3 is 14 residues. V was trimmed by 1 base and J by 7 bases, leaving 10 bases between them. The CDR3 region is CASSQGRLGEKLFF. DNA for the CDR3: TGCGCCAGCAGCCAAGGGAGGCTTGGTGAAAAACTGTTTTTT.

This chain joins TRBV12-3 or TRBV12-4 and TRBJ1-1; 10 bases are shared with TRBD1. V lost 7 bases, J lost 1 base, and 6 bases stayed unmatched. The CDR3 contains 15 residues. In DNA, the CDR3 is TGTGCCAGCACCCGGGACAGGGGTTCGAACACTGAAGCTTTCTTT. Translated, it gives CASTRDRGSNTEAFF.

Points on this clonotype: A much larger clone is a single base away; this may be a read error. V is TRBV30 and J is TRBJ2-1; 7 bases are a match to TRBD2. CDR1 GTSNPN and CDR2 SVGIG come from the germline V gene (reference sequence). Trimming cost V 2 bases and J 4 bases; bases outside gene matches: 14. The CDR3 spans 17 residues. The CDR3 region has the DNA TGTGCCTGGAGTTCAGGGACTGGCGGGAGTAATTACAATGAGCAGTTCTTC. Protein sequence: CAWSSGTGGSNYNEQFF.

The V gene is TRBV3-1, the J gene TRBJ2-7; weak D call: TRBD1 (6 bases). Germline CDR1 reads LGHDT; CDR2 reads YNNKEL (reference sequence). V was cut by 0 bases and J by 3 bases, with 18 bases left in between. CDR3 length: 17 residues. CDR3 coding DNA: TGTGCCAGCAGCCAAGAGGACCGGTCAGGGGTTTTCTACGAGCAGTACTTC. It encodes CASSQEDRSGVFYEQYF.

This clonotype has a handful of counts. The chain links TRBV12-3 or TRBV12-4 to TRBJ2-1; 11 bases line up with TRBD2. The length of the CDR3 is 15 residues. Unmatched junction bases numbered 6, after V lost 3 bases and J lost 8 bases. The CDR3, as DNA: TGTGCCAGCAGTTTGGGTAGCGGGAGGGCCGATGAGCAGTTCTTC. Translation gives CASSLGSGRADEQFF.

The V and J genes are TRBV4-3 and TRBJ2-6; TRBD1 agrees at 8 bases. The CDR3 spans 18 residues. In germline, CDR1 is LGHNA, CDR2 YSLEER. V shed 3 bases and J 1 base; nucleotides not matched to a gene: 8. The CDR3 reads CASSHLGQGGSGANVLTF. In DNA, the CDR3 is TGCGCCAGCAGCCACCTTGGACAGGGTGGTTCTGGGGCCAACGTCCTGACTTTC.

This clonotype was counted only a few times. The CDR3 here is CASSRGGPYNEQFF. The CDR3 nucleotides are TGTGCCAGCAGCCGCGGGGGGCCCTACAATGAGCAGTTCTTC. The rearrangement uses TRBV3-1 and TRBJ2-1, with TRBD2 identical over 8 bases. Germline V lookup: CDR1 LGHDT, CDR2 YNNKEL (reference sequence). CDR3 length: 14 amino acids. V lost 4 bases, J lost 2 bases, and 1 base stayed unmatched.

This clonotype was seen a handful of times. The chain combines TRBV7-9 with TRBJ2-7; tentatively, D is TRBD2 (6 bases). The V gene lost 6 bases and the J gene lost 5 bases, with 11 bases spanning the gap. The CDR3 consists of 12 residues. Looked up from germline, CDR1 is SEHNR and CDR2 is FQNEAQ (reference sequence). Written as DNA, the CDR3 is TGTGCCAGCAGGCAGACTAGTAACGAGCAGTACTTC. It encodes CASRQTSNEQYF. The full variable domain, rest sourced from reference TRBV7-9 and TRBJ2-7, is DTGVSQNPRHKITKRGQNVTFRCDPISEHNRLYWYRQTLGQGPEFLTYFQNEAQLEKSRLLSDRFSAERPKGSFSTLEIQRTEQGDSAMYLCASRQTSNEQYFGPGTRLTVT.

The gene calls are TRBV29-1 and TRBJ2-7; the match to TRBD1 covers 7 bases. Losses at the gene ends were 7 bases for V and 3 bases for J; bases not matched to a gene: 15. Germline loops: CDR1 SQVTM, CDR2 ANQGSEA. The CDR3 loop spans 15 amino acids. The CDR3 here is CSATDRDRWFYEQYF. The CDR3, as DNA: TGCAGCGCCACTGACAGGGATAGGTGGTTCTACGAGCAGTACTTC.

This clonotype was recorded a few times. The DNA for the CDR3 is TGCGCCAGCAGCCAAGCCTGGACAGGGGATGAGCAGTTCTTC. Encoded protein: CASSQAWTGDEQFF. V is TRBV4-3 and J is TRBJ2-1; TRBD1 matches at 9 bases. In germline, CDR1 is LGHNA, CDR2 YSLEER. CDR3 length: 14 residues. With 1 base clipped from V and 8 bases from J, the junction kept 3 bases outside the gene matches.

The CDR3 loop reads CSGQERTGVSYNEQFF. DNA of the CDR3: TGCAGCGGTCAAGAGCGCACGGGAGTTTCCTACAATGAGCAGTTCTTC. The chain recombines TRBV29-1 with TRBJ2-1; D possibly corresponds to TRBD2 (6 bases). The CDR3 spans 16 residues. V was pared by 7 bases and J by 1 base, with 20 bases between. In germline, CDR1 is SQVTM, CDR2 ANQGSEA.

The sample holds a few counts of this clonotype. This sequence joins TRBV6-6 and TRBJ2-1, with TRBD2 matching 12 bases. The germline gives CDR1 MNHNY, CDR2 SVGAGI (reference sequence). There are 16 residues in the CDR3. Trimming took 3 bases from V and 9 from J; bases not matched to a gene: 9. The CDR3 reads CASSYSASGRAGEQFF. The CDR3 DNA follows: TGTGCCAGCAGTTATTCCGCTAGCGGGAGGGCGGGTGAGCAGTTCTTC.

This sequence joins TRBV20-1 and TRBJ2-5; D is undetermined. V was trimmed by 4 bases and J by 1 base, leaving 7 bases between them. This CDR3 comprises 12 residues. The germline CDR1 and CDR2 sequences are DFQATT and SNEGSKA (reference sequence). The CDR3 loop is CSATRPQETQYF. The CDR3 nucleotides read TGCAGTGCTACGCGACCCCAAGAGACCCAGTACTTC.

This clonotype came up many times. The chain carries TRBV7-9 and TRBJ1-2; D remains unclear. Germline CDR1 reads SEHNR; CDR2 reads FQNEAQ (reference sequence). V was clipped by 0 bases and J by 8 bases, with 10 bases between them. The CDR3 is 13 residues long. CDR3 sequence: CASSLAEGLGYTF. As DNA, the CDR3 is TGTGCCAGCAGCTTAGCGGAGGGCTTGGGCTACACCTTC. Looking up the rest from reference TRBV7-9 and TRBJ1-2 gives the full variable domain: DTGVSQNPRHKITKRGQNVTFRCDPISEHNRLYWYRQTLGQGPEFLTYFQNEAQLEKSRLLSDRFSAERPKGSFSTLEIQRTEQGDSAMYLCASSLAEGLGYTFGSGTRLTVV.

The chain carries TRBV25-1 and TRBJ1-2; 7 bases line up with TRBD1. CDR1 and CDR2 from the germline V gene are MGHDK and SYGVNS. Losses at the gene ends were 1 base for V and 7 bases for J; bases not matched to a gene: 6. This CDR3 has 14 amino acids. DNA of the CDR3: TGTGCCAGCAGTGAATCCGAATACAGGGGTGGCTACACCTTC. Protein sequence: CASSESEYRGGYTF.

As for this clonotype: This may be a read error, as it is one base from a much larger clone. The chain combines TRBV12-3 or TRBV12-4 with TRBJ2-5, with D uncertain. CDR3 length: 13 amino acids. Between the trimmed V and J ends, which lost 9 bases and 2 bases, there was a span of 13 bases. This CDR3 reads CASGPGRQETQYF. CDR3 nucleotides: TGTGCCAGTGGTCCGGGCCGACAAGAGACCCAGTACTTC.

This chain links TRBV12-3 or TRBV12-4 with TRBJ2-7; 8 positions agree with TRBD2. There are 12 residues in the CDR3. Losses at the gene ends were 6 bases for V and 9 bases for J; bases not matched to a gene: 7. CDR3 nucleotide sequence: TGTGCCAGCAGGTCGGGAAGCGGGAGGCAGTACTTC. Amino acid sequence: CASRSGSGRQYF.

This chain uses TRBV20-1 with TRBJ2-5; a weak D match, TRBD2 (5 bases). The J call may be mistaken, given a closer DNA end match to TRBJ2-7. CDR1 and CDR2 from the germline V gene are DFQATT and SNEGSKA (reference sequence). The CDR3 sequence is 15 residues long. Here the CDR3 reads CSAPIIKDSSNEQYF. CDR3 in DNA: TGCAGTGCTCCAATTATTAAGGACTCTTCAAACGAGCAGTACTTC.

This sequence joins TRBV20-1 and TRBJ1-5, with 10 positions matching TRBD1. J gave up 2 bases and V 5 bases, and 9 bases lay outside the gene matches. The CDR3 loop spans 16 amino acids. Looked up from germline, CDR1 is DFQATT and CDR2 is SNEGSKA (reference sequence). Here the CDR3 DNA reads TGCAGTGCTTCCCTGGGACAGGGGATGGGCAATCAGCCCCAGCATTTT. It codes for CSASLGQGMGNQPQHF.

The genes are TRBV7-3 and TRBJ2-7; D not resolved. V was trimmed by 5 bases and J by 2 bases, leaving 19 bases between them. Germline-derived CDR1 and CDR2 are SGHTA and FQGTGA. CDR3 length equals 16 residues. The CDR3 coding sequence is TGTGCCAGCAGCCCAAGTGGGTTAGCTCCTGCCTACGAGCAGTACTTC. It encodes CASSPSGLAPAYEQYF.

The count of this clonotype is one. The V call is TRBV20-1, the J call TRBJ2-1; 8 nucleotides agree with TRBD1. CDR3 length: 16 amino acids. The ends lost 2 bases at V and 5 bases at J; junction bases unmatched: 11. Germline V gene data show CDR1 as DFQATT and CDR2 as SNEGSKA (reference sequence). The CDR3: CSARKAAGGINNEQFF. The CDR3 nucleotides read TGCAGTGCTAGAAAGGCTGCAGGGGGCATCAACAATGAGCAGTTCTTC.

This clonotype has more than one count but fewer than ten. This CDR3 reads CASSFIFHEQYF. In DNA form, the CDR3 reads TGTGCCAGCAGCTTCATTTTCCACGAGCAGTACTTC. V usage is TRBV7-2 and J usage is TRBJ2-7, with no clear D. Germline loops: CDR1 SGHTA, CDR2 FQGNSA. Trimming took 3 bases from V and 5 from J, leaving 8 bases between them. The CDR3 totals 12 residues.

Remarks on this clonotype: The CDR3 ends on some other residue instead of the conserved phenylalanine or tryptophan, so this is likely a read error. The genes are TRBV13 and TRBJ2-3, with D perhaps TRBD1 (7 bases). Deletions cut 8 bases from V and 6 bases from J, with 18 bases between. CDR1 and CDR2 (germline): PRHDT, FYEKMQ (reference sequence). The CDR3 totals 14 residues. The CDR3 here is CASCYRAGGDTQYI. The CDR3 nucleotides are TGTGCCAGCTGCTACAGGGCAGGGGGGGATACGCAGTATATT.

The genes are TRBV30 and TRBJ2-1; a weak D match, TRBD2 (6 bases). The germline V gene has CDR1 GTSNPN and CDR2 SVGIG (reference sequence). Trimming cost V 6 bases and J 12 bases, with 15 bases left between them. The length of the CDR3 is 11 residues. CDR3 bases: TGTGCCTGCGCCACCGGGACTGGGCAGTTCTTC. This codes for CACATGTGQFF. The full variable domain, completed using reference TRBV30 and TRBJ2-1, is SQTIHQWPATLVQPVGSPLSLECTVEGTSNPNLYWYRQAAGRGLQLLFYSVGIGQISSEVPQNLSASRPQDRQFILSSKKLLLSDSGFYLCACATGTGQFFGPGTRLTVL.

The chain joins TRBV5-1 to TRBJ2-1; perhaps TRBD1 as D (6 bases). V was cut by 0 bases and J by 2 bases, with 9 bases left in between. CDR1 is SGHRS, CDR2 YFSETQ, per germline. The CDR3 has 15 residues. Written as DNA, the CDR3 is TGCGCCAGCAGCTTGGGGGACACCACCTACAATGAGCAGTTCTTC. Amino acid sequence: CASSLGDTTYNEQFF.

The chain employs TRBV5-1 and TRBJ2-2; TRBD1 matches 7 bases. The CDR3 sequence is 16 residues long. Germline V gives CDR1 SGHRS, CDR2 YFSETQ. Trimming at V came to 4 bases and at J to 6 bases, leaving 12 bases not matched to a gene. CDR3 sequence reads: CASSRPPGQFAGELFF. The CDR3 region has the DNA TGCGCCAGCAGCCGGCCCCCGGGACAGTTTGCCGGGGAGCTGTTTTTT.

The V gene is TRBV6-2 or TRBV6-3, the J gene TRBJ2-1, with D perhaps TRBD1 (6 bases). The CDR3 loop spans 13 amino acids. From germline, CDR1 is MNHEY and CDR2 SVGEGT. V lost 5 bases and J 12 bases, leaving 17 bases between the germline ends. The CDR3 DNA is TGTGCCAGCAGTGCCCCCACAGGGTATGGGCAGTTCTTC. The encoded protein is CASSAPTGYGQFF.